This TCR beta chain was identified in a study of beta chain features in type 1 diabetes. Every isolated RNA sample was fully reverse transcribed, so sequencing captured expressed TCRB transcripts. Sequencing used immunoSEQ multiplex PCR; TCRdb keeps in-frame clones, though not all of them. This sample yields about 740,000 clones, of which roughly 13% are seen a single time; 0.022% belongs to the top ten. Findings and caveats of the study: Type 1 diabetes patients showed a moderate but significant shortening of TCRB CDR3s in all four CD4+ subsets.

The single heparinised draw taken from each donor contained about 120 mL of blood on average. Each of the CD4+ naive, central memory, regulatory and stem cell-like memory populations was sorted via CD45RO/CCR7/CD25/CD127/CD95/CD27. As regards this clone: The target antigen is unknown.

Trimming stripped 5 bases from V and 3 bases from J, with 10 bases between. The CDR3 extends over 13 amino acids. Germline V gives CDR1 PRHDT, CDR2 FYEKMQ (reference sequence). The V and J genes are TRBV13 and TRBJ1-1; tentatively, D is TRBD1 (5 bases). The specimen sequenced was naive CD4+ T cells from blood. This TCR came from a man aged 18 to 35 with type 1 diabetes. The DNA for the CDR3 is TGTGCCAGCAGCCCGGACATCCACACTGAAGCTTTCTTT. Translated: CASSPDIHTEAFF.